This paragraph reports one T cell receptor beta chain. The antigen is unknown. The record originates from a study of OX40 agonist ivuxolimab in advanced cancers. General observations from the study: At 0.1 to 3.0 mg/kg, clonal expansion of CD4+ and CD8+ blood T cells had occurred by week 6. There were also nonresponders showing low normalized T-cell clonal expansion.

The CDR3 is made up of 14 amino acids. Germline-derived CDR1 and CDR2 are SGHRS and YFSETQ. Germline trimming cut 10 bases from V and 2 bases from J; bases unmatched to any gene: 6. The data were produced by immunoSEQ multiplex PCR, yet TCRdb's version contains in-frame clones alone and is incomplete. Among roughly 70,000 clones, under 90% were seen once, and the ten largest hold 0.68%. If patients had autoimmune disease history or systemic immunosuppression, they were excluded. The study sampled blood at baseline, cycle 4 day 1, and cycle 7 day 1. The chain carries TRBV5-1 and TRBJ1-5, with 10 bases that match TRBD1. The source of this sequence is an adult with an advanced solid tumor such as melanoma, head and neck, liver or kidney cancer. The source material was CD4+ or CD8+ T cells sorted from blood, sampled in a trial of the OX40 agonist ivuxolimab. CDR3: CADRDRGGNQPQHF. The DNA of the CDR3 is TGCGCCGACCGGGACAGGGGTGGCAATCAGCCCCAGCATTTT.